One T cell receptor (beta chain) is described in this entry. Per germline, CDR1 MNHNS and CDR2 SASEGT. CDR3 size: 17 residues. V was clipped by 4 bases and J by 4 bases, with 20 bases between them. The input for sorted-subset replicate PCRs was about 200 ng DNA, about 30,000 T cell genomes. Method: immunoSEQ multiplex PCR; TCRdb's copy keeps in-frame clones and lacks some. Of about 2.1 million clones in the sample, 93% were seen once. These data come from a study of shared clonotypes between healthy human individuals. Positively selected for CCR7, the CD45RO-negative cells used as naive CD8 cells excluded terminally differentiated effector memory CD45RA+ cells.

This clonotype was sampled from a man younger than 30 in good health. Some clones in this sample may be carry-over from other donors' samples. The sample taken for sequencing was naive CD8+ T cells from PBMCs. V and J are TRBV6-1 and TRBJ1-5; D is uncertain. The CDR3 sequence: CASSATEEVILNQPQHF. In DNA, the CDR3 is TGTGCCAGCAGTGCGACCGAGGAGGTGATCCTTAATCAGCCCCAGCATTTT.